This TCR beta chain comes out of a study of CD8+CD57+ T cells in acquired aplastic anemia. Study information: DNA from sorted CD4+ and CD8+ cells averaged about 3.2 ug. Study observations and caveats: Overlap between patients and controls comprised roughly 30 CD8+ CDR3 sequences. Simpson's diversity of CD8+ cells was not significantly different in patients compared with controls.

In germline, CDR1 is SQVTM, CDR2 ANQGSEA. Trimming at V came to 8 bases and at J to 2 bases, leaving 11 bases not matched to a gene. This CDR3 comprises 15 residues. This clonotype was seen repeatedly, ten times or more. The antigen remains undetermined. Those patients picked for sequencing had displayed CD8+CD57+ cell expansion on flow cytometry. TCR beta VDJ combinations and CDR3 sequences were profiled from genomic DNA. TCRdb re-called the reads with MiXCR, one entry per CDR3 protein. The sample yields around 210,000 distinct CDR3 sequences, 55% to 65% seen once. This clonotype was sampled from a human donor with aplastic anemia. The V gene is TRBV29-1, the J gene TRBJ2-3; 9 positions agree with TRBD2. Input material: sorted CD4+, CD8+, or CD8+CD57+ T cells (not recorded which) from PBMCs. The CDR3 protein is CSLAGGSSVTDTQYF. CDR3 in DNA: TGCAGCTTGGCGGGGGGGTCGTCGGTCACAGATACGCAGTATTTT.